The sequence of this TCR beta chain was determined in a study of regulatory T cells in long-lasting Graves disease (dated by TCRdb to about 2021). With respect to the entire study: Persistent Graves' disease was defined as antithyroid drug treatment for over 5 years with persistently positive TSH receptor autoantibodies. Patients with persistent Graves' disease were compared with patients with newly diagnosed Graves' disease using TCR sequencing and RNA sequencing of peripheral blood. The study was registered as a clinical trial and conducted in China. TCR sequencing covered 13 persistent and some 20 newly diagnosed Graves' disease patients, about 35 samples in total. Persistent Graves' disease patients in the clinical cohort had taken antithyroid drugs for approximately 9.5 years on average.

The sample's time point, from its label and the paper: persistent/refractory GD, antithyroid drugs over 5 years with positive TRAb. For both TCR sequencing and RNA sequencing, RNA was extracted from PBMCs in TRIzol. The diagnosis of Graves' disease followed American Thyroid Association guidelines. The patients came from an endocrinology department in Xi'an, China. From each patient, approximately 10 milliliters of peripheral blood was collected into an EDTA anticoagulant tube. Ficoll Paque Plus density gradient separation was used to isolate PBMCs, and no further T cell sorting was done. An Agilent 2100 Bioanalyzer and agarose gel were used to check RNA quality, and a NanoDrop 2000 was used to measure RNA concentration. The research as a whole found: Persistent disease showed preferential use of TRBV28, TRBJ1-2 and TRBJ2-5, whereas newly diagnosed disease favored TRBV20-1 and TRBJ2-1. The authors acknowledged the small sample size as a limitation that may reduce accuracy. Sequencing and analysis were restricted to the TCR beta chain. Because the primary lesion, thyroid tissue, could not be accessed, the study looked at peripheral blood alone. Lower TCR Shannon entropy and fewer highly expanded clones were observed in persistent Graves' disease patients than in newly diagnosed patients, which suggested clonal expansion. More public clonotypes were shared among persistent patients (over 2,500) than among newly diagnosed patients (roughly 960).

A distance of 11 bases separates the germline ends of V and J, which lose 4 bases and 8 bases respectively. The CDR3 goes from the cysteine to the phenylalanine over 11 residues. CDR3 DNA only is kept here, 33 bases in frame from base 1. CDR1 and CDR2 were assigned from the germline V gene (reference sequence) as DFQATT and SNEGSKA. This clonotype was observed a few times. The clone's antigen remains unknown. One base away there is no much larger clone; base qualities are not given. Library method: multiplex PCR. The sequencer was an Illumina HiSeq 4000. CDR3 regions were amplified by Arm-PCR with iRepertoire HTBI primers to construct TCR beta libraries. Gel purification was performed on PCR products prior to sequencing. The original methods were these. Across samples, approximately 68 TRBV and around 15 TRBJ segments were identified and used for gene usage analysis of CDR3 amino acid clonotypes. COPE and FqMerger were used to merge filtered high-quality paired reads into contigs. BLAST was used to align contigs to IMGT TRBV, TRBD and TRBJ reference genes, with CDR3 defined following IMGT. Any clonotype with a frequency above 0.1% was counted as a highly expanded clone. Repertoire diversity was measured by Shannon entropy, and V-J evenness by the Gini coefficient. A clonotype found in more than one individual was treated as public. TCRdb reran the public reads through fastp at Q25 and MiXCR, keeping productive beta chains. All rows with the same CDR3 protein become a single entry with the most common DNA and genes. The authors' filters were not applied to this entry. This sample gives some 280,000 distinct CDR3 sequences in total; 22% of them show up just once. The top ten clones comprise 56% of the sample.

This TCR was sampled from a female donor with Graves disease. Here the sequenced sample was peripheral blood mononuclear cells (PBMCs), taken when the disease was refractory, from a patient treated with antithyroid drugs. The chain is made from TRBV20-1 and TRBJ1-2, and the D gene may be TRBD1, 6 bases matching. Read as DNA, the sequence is TGCAGTGCTACAGGGGTCCTAGGCTACACCTTC. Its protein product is CSATGVLGYTF.